Described below is a single T cell receptor (beta chain) sequence and its context. Its specificity is unknown. This CDR3 has 16 amino acids. The V end lost 5 bases, the J end lost 3 bases, and 17 bases lay between the germline ends. CDR1 LNHDA and CDR2 SQIVND come from the germline V gene (reference sequence). Sequencing was performed with immunoSEQ multiplex PCR; in TCRdb, only in-frame clones are kept and a portion is missing. This table has 55,000 to 70,000 clones, 91% appearing once. This record comes from a study of cytomegalovirus exposure and HLA in healthy donors. Study overall: The same platform as the approximately 640 first-cohort repertoires was used for the 95 to 150 validation repertoires, a later analysis reported. General study points: Most TCR sequences were rare, but some public TCRs occurred in many donors. Specificity for CMV antigens was confirmed in vitro for a few of the CMV-associated chains.

This receptor was taken from a woman in her 30s in good health and CMV-seronegative. The rearrangement links TRBV19 to TRBJ2-1, with D maybe TRBD2 (6 bases). The sequencing input was PBMCs. The CDR3, as DNA: TGTGCCAGTAGTGCGCCTCCTAGCGACCACTACAATGAGCAGTTCTTC. Amino acids: CASSAPPSDHYNEQFF.